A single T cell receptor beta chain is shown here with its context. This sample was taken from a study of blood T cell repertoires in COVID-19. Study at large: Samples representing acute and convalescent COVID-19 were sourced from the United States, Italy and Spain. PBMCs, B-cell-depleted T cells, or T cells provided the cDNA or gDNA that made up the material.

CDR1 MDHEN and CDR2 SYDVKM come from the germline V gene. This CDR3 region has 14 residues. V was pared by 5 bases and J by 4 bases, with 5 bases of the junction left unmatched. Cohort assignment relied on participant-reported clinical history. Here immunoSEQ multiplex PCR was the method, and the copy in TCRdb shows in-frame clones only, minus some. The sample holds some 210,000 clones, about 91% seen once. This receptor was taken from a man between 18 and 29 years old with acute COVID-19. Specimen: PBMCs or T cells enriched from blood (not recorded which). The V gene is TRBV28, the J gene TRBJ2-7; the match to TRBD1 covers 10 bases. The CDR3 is CASSGGQGNYEQYF. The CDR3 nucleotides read TGTGCCAGCAGTGGGGGACAGGGGAATTACGAGCAGTACTTC.